This T cell receptor (beta chain) originates from a study of blood T cell repertoires in COVID-19 (dated by TCRdb to the early 2020s). A note on the overall study: Collaborator samples came from the United States, Italy and Spain and covered acute and convalescent phases of COVID-19. The prospective study material was composed of cDNA or gDNA derived from T cells, B-cell-depleted T cells, or PBMCs. Deeply sampled blood TCRbeta repertoires from subjects exposed to, actively infected with, or recovered from COVID-19 were included in the dataset. The repertoires were released in a freely available public database intended as a resource for research on the immune response to SARS-CoV-2. Samples came from the ongoing ImmuneRACE study (first 160 participants) plus 1,254 subjects from 6 global collaborators. Sample metadata almost always included a de-identified subject ID, COVID-19 status, age in years and sex. Where available, HLA class I and class II types were taken from metadata supplied by the sample provider and were not determined by assay-based typing. Paper-wide results and their limitations: How much clinical and demographic metadata was included differed by source and by participant, and the metadata was provided uncurated.

The junction carries 20 bases between V and J, which are trimmed by 2 bases and 9 bases respectively. Including cysteine and phenylalanine, the CDR3 has 15 amino acids. Just CDR3 DNA is preserved here, 45 bases in frame from base 1. Based on the germline V gene (reference sequence), the CDR1 and CDR2 sequences are LGHDT and YNNKEL. TCRbeta CDR3 regions were amplified from genomic DNA by means of the immunoSEQ Assay, a bias-controlled multiplex PCR. The authors' pipeline ran thus. The number of nucleated cells in each sample was estimated from the amplification of reference gene primers within the assay. To quantify the absolute abundance of each unique TCRbeta CDR3 rearrangement, sequence reads were collapsed and filtered. For each sample, productive Simpson clonality was calculated by taking the square root of Simpson's diversity index across productive rearrangements. Here the immuneACCESS table is served through TCRdb, limited to in-frame sequences with V and J called. Missing clones are a known gap in these copies; in checked studies unresolved V genes cover under half, and the rest lacks a known reason. V and J calls and clone size follow that table, whereas D and trimming were derived from the DNA. The sample records hundreds of thousands of clones, 70% to 90% of which are singletons. The biggest ten clones account for almost 1.5% of the sample.

As for this clone: The antigen it binds to is not known. No quality values exist for individual bases; no much larger clone is one base distant.

Each collaborating institution followed its own protocols to collect whole blood in K2EDTA tubes. Collaborator samples were shipped for TCRbeta analysis as frozen whole blood, isolated PBMCs, or DNA extracted from either sample type. Sequencing used peripheral blood. The chain uses TRBV3-1 (or the pseudogene TRBV3-2) and TRBJ2-7; TRBD2 is a weak D gene call, 5 bases matching. This TCR was sampled from a woman younger than 45 with active or convalescent COVID-19. The nucleotides are TGTGCCAGCAGCCAACACCGGGATGCAACCAGACGGCAGTACTTC. Translation gives CASSQHRDATRRQYF.